A single T cell receptor (beta chain) is shown here with its context. In the authors' workflow: Estimates of nucleated cell counts were drawn from the amplification of reference gene primers. Produced via immunoSEQ multiplex PCR; TCRdb's table is partial and in-frame only. Clonal size and the V and J genes are those of that table, whereas D and trimming came from the DNA. The data contain approximately 210,000 clones, 87% of them singletons. This specimen comes from a study of blood T cell repertoires in COVID-19. Study as a whole: Sites in the United States, Italy and Spain provided acute and convalescent COVID-19 samples. PBMCs, B-cell-depleted T cells, or T cells provided the cDNA or gDNA that made up the material.

Material for sequencing was peripheral blood. The TCR sequence derives from a man aged 40-55 years with active or convalescent COVID-19.

CDR3 residues: CASSPSGEGQPQHF. DNA of the CDR3: TGTGCCAGCAGTCCCTCGGGGGAGGGTCAGCCCCAGCATTTT. The chain employs TRBV28 and TRBJ1-5, with D possibly TRBD1 on 5 matching bases. The CDR3 runs to 14 residues. Per the germline V gene, CDR1 is MDHEN and CDR2 is SYDVKM. Between the trimmed V and J ends, which lost 5 bases and 6 bases, there was a span of 14 bases. Using reference TRBV28 and TRBJ1-5 for the parts outside the CDR3, the full variable domain is DVKVTQSSRYLVKRTGEKVFLECVQDMDHENMFWYRQDPGLGLRLIYFSYDVKMKEKGDIPEGYSVSREKKERFSLILESASTNQTSMYLCASSPSGEGQPQHFGDGTRLSIL.